This TCR beta chain came from a study of spatial heterogeneity in lung cancer. Study context: More beta-chain than alpha-chain sequences were consistently detected.

A few counts support this clonotype. CDR3 length: 15 amino acids. Germline V gives CDR1 SGHKS, CDR2 YYEKEE (reference sequence). The germline V and J ends were trimmed by 4 bases and 2 bases, with 13 bases remaining between them. Carried by each TCR cDNA molecule was a unique molecular identifier. TCRdb independently ran MiXCR on the 5' RACE reads; one entry per CDR3 protein. In the table there are about 100,000 distinct CDR3 sequences, roughly 19% of which are singletons. Stated time point: blood at routine non-recurrence follow-up after resection. This chain connects TRBV5-5 to TRBJ1-5; possible D gene TRBD1, 5 bases. The sample in question was PBMCs, obtained at follow-up. This TCR was recovered from a male donor with early-stage non-small cell lung cancer. This CDR3 is CASSPSQGGNQPQHF. The CDR3 nucleotides read TGTGCCAGCAGCCCCTCGCAGGGCGGCAATCAGCCCCAGCATTTT.